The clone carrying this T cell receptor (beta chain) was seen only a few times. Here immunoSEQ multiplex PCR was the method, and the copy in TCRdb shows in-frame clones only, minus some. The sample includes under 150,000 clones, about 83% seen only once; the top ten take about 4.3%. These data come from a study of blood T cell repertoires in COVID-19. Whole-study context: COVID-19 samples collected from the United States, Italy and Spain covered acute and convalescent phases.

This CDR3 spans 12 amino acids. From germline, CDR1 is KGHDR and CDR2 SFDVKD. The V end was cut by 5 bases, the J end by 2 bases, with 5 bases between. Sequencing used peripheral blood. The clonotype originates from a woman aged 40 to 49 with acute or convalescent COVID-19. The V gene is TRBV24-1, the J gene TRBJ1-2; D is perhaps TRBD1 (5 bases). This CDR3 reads CATSGTNYGYTF. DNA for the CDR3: TGTGCCACCAGTGGGACAAACTATGGCTACACCTTC.